The T cell receptor (beta chain) under discussion was sequenced for a study of OX40 agonist ivuxolimab in advanced cancers. At the level of the study: Patients were dosed with the agonistic anti-OX40 (CD134) antibody ivuxolimab. Participants could have had prior anti-PD-1, anti-PD-L1 or anti-CTLA-4 therapy, and approximately 40% had some. Study findings and constraints: Normalized T-cell clonal expansion was also low in a subset of nonresponders. Mean expanded clone counts were higher in CD8+ than CD4+ T cells.

The CDR3 contains 14 residues. Germline V gene lookup returns CDR1 MNHNY and CDR2 SVGAGI (reference sequence). Germline trimming cut 7 bases from V and 3 bases from J; bases unmatched to any gene: 7. Clones were read by immunoSEQ multiplex PCR, and TCRdb kept only the in-frame ones, dropping some. The data contain some 100,000 clones, approximately 90% of them singletons. This clone was seen only once. Its matching antigen is unknown. Material: CD4+ or CD8+ T cells sorted from blood, obtained in a trial of the OX40 agonist ivuxolimab. The chain carries TRBV6-6 and TRBJ1-1; TRBD1 matches at 8 bases. The sequence derives from an adult with an advanced solid tumor such as melanoma, head and neck, liver or kidney cancer. Written as DNA, the CDR3 is TGTGCCAGCACTCCAGGACAGGGCCACACTGAAGCTTTCTTT. This sequence encodes CASTPGQGHTEAFF.